This T cell receptor (beta chain) was identified during a study of blood T cell repertoires in COVID-19. About the research overall: Acute and convalescent COVID-19 specimens originated in the United States, Italy and Spain. T cells, B-cell-depleted T cells, or PBMCs provided the cDNA or gDNA that served as material.

Original processing notes: Nucleated cell counts were estimated from reference gene primer amplification. Clones were read by immunoSEQ multiplex PCR, and TCRdb kept only the in-frame ones, dropping some. V and J calls plus clone size are reproduced from that table; the DNA served to infer D and trimming. The data hold 280,000 or so clones, with 85% observed a single time. The origin of this receptor is a human donor in a cohort sampled during active COVID-19. The sequencing input was peripheral blood.

As DNA, the CDR3 is TGTGCCAGCAGTGTCCCACTAGCGGGATTCACCGGGGAGCTGTTTTTT. Protein product: CASSVPLAGFTGELFF. The J gene is TRBJ2-2, the V gene TRBV2, with 10 bases fitting TRBD2. With V trimmed by 4 bases and J by 4 bases, 6 bases remained unmatched. Germline CDR1 is SNHLY and CDR2 is FYNNEI. The CDR3 runs 16 residues.